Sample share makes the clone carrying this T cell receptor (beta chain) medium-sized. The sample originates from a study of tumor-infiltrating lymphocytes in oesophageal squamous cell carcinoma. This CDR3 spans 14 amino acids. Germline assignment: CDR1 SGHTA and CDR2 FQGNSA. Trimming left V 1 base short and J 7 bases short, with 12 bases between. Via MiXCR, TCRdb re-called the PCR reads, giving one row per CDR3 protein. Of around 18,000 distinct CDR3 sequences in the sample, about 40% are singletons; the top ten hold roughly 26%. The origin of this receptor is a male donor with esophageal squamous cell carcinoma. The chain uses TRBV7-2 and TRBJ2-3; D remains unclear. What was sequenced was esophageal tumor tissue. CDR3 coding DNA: TGTGCCAGCAGCTTAGTGGGCTTGCAAAATACGCAGTATTTT. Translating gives CASSLVGLQNTQYF.